The 24 T cell receptor beta chains below were found in one sample sequenced in a study of CD8+ T cells in alopecia areata. RNA extraction and reverse transcription yielded cDNA as sequencing template. Some clones are missing from TCRdb's copy, which holds only in-frame ones; the method was immunoSEQ multiplex PCR. The sample shows 200,000 to 250,000 clones, over 60% of them seen only once. The treatment denotes: oral pan-JAK inhibitor, 5-10 mg twice daily. Sample: CD4+ T cells sorted from blood, taken at week 4, from a patient treated with tofacitinib. Receptors originate from a human donor with alopecia areata.

The rearrangement links TRBV14 to TRBJ1-3; 9 nucleotides agree with TRBD1. CDR1 and CDR2 from the germline V gene are SGHDN and FVKESK. The trim removed 4 bases at V and 2 bases at J, leaving 0 bases unmatched. The CDR3 contains 14 residues. The CDR3 coding sequence is TGTGCCAGCAGCCGACAGGGGGCTGGAAACACCATATATTTT. It translates to CASSRQGAGNTIYF.

This chain connects TRBV2 to TRBJ2-1; 7 bases agree with TRBD1. The CDR3 covers 15 residues. Germline V gene lookup returns CDR1 SNHLY and CDR2 FYNNEI. The V and J ends lost 2 bases and 9 bases, in that order; junction bases with no gene match: 10. The CDR3 spells CASSEIQGTSTEQFF. CDR3 DNA: TGTGCCAGCAGTGAAATACAGGGGACCTCCACTGAGCAGTTCTTC.

To note about this clone: The sample has other DNA sequences that encode this CDR3 too. The rearrangement links TRBV9 to TRBJ2-7, with a possible D match to TRBD1 (5 bases). V lost 0 bases and J lost 1, with 8 bases in between. Germline CDR1 reads SGDLS; CDR2 reads YYNGEE. The CDR3 runs to 14 residues. In DNA, the CDR3 is TGTGCCAGCAGCGTAGCCACAGGTTCCTACGAGCAGTACTTC. Its protein is CASSVATGSYEQYF.

V gene TRBV30 combines with J gene TRBJ2-5, with D perhaps TRBD2 (7 bases). The CDR3 has 13 residues. V was pared by 2 bases and J by 4 bases, with 11 bases between. Germline values: CDR1 GTSNPN, CDR2 SVGIG (reference sequence). For the CDR3, the DNA is TGTGCCTGGAGTCCGGGGGGCTCAGAGACCCAGTACTTC. Translation: CAWSPGGSETQYF.

V and J are TRBV29-1 and TRBJ2-3, with TRBD1 matching over 9 bases. The V and J ends lost 8 bases and 4 bases, in that order; junction bases with no gene match: 4. The germline V gene has CDR1 SQVTM and CDR2 ANQGSEA. This CDR3 is built from 12 residues. The CDR3 spells CSWTGEADTQYF. For the CDR3, the DNA is TGCAGCTGGACAGGGGAGGCAGATACGCAGTATTTT.

CDR3 residues: CASSSGLRAATGELFF. The CDR3 nucleotides read TGTGCCAGCAGCTCGGGCCTCAGGGCGGCCACCGGGGAGCTGTTTTTT. This chain links TRBV11-1 with TRBJ2-2; D perhaps matches TRBD1 (5 bases). V was trimmed by 4 bases and J by 4 bases, leaving 16 bases between them. Germline CDR1 reads SGHAT; CDR2 reads FQDESV (reference sequence). The CDR3 length is 16 residues.

For the CDR3, the DNA is TGTGCCACTAACGGGGCAGGATACACCGGGGAGCTGTTTTTT. Its protein is CATNGAGYTGELFF. This chain connects TRBV27 to TRBJ2-2, with D perhaps TRBD1 or TRBD2 (5 bases each). Germline values: CDR1 MNHEY, CDR2 SMNVEV (reference sequence). The V gene lost 10 bases and the J gene lost 3 bases, with 15 bases spanning the gap. The CDR3 loop spans 14 amino acids.

This sequence joins TRBV4-2 and TRBJ2-5, with 11 bases identical to TRBD2. In germline, CDR1 is LGHNA, CDR2 YNFKEQ. V was clipped by 4 bases and J by 2 bases; unmatched bases: 6. The CDR3 is 16 amino acids. CDR3 in amino acids: CASSRASGGLQETQYF. CDR3 DNA: TGTGCCAGCAGCCGCGCTAGCGGGGGGCTTCAAGAGACCCAGTACTTC.

This clone was seen more than once but under ten times. The CDR3 DNA reads as TGCAGCGTCCACGGGACAATGAACACTGAAGCTTTCTTT. As protein: CSVHGTMNTEAFF. The chain combines TRBV29-1 with TRBJ1-1, with a weak D call TRBD1 (6 bases). Trimming shortened V by 6 bases and J by 0 bases, and 11 bases separated the two germline ends. The CDR3 loop spans 13 amino acids. Germline V gives CDR1 SQVTM, CDR2 ANQGSEA.

The chain recombines TRBV29-1 with TRBJ1-1, with a possible D match to TRBD1 (6 bases). The CDR3 consists of 13 residues. V shed 6 bases and J shed 0 bases, with 11 bases lying between them. The germline V gene has CDR1 SQVTM and CDR2 ANQGSEA. CDR3 DNA: TGCAGCGTCCTAGACAGGCTGAACACTGAAGCTTTCTTT. It encodes CSVLDRLNTEAFF.

CDR3 loop: CAWSVSPGYTF. In DNA, the CDR3 is TGTGCCTGGAGTGTAAGTCCTGGCTACACCTTC. This chain uses TRBV30 with TRBJ1-2; no clear D gene. V lost 0 bases and J lost 7, with 6 bases in between. In germline, CDR1 is GTSNPN, CDR2 SVGIG (reference sequence). This CDR3 comprises 11 residues.

The chain joins TRBV29-1 to TRBJ2-5; TRBD2 matches 11 bases. CDR1 is SQVTM, CDR2 ANQGSEA, per germline. The CDR3 consists of 14 residues. J gave up 2 bases and V 6 bases, and 5 bases lay outside the gene matches. This CDR3 is CSVATSGVQETQYF. In DNA form, the CDR3 reads TGCAGCGTGGCGACTAGCGGGGTTCAAGAGACCCAGTACTTC.

In this sample, this clone turned up a few times. The sample has other DNA sequences that encode this CDR3 too. The rearrangement links TRBV5-1 to TRBJ2-3; D uncertain. Germline loops: CDR1 SGHRS, CDR2 YFSETQ. The CDR3 is 13 amino acids. V dropped 0 bases and J dropped 2 bases, with 4 bases sitting between them. DNA for the CDR3: TGCGCCAGCAGCTTGGGATCCACAGATACGCAGTATTTT. Its translation is CASSLGSTDTQYF.

The chain joins TRBV6-5 to TRBJ2-5; D perhaps matches TRBD2 (6 bases). Germline CDR1 reads MNHEY; CDR2 reads SVGAGI. This CDR3 comprises 14 residues. The ends were cut back, 8 bases at V and 6 bases at J, with 19 bases in the middle. The DNA of the CDR3 is TGTGCCAGCCAAACGGACTACTCGTCGAAGACCCAGTACTTC. Its protein is CASQTDYSSKTQYF.

The chain couples TRBV25-1 to TRBJ1-2; D is unresolved. The V end lost 8 bases, the J end lost 0 bases, and 7 bases lay between the germline ends. The CDR3 spans 12 residues. CDR1 is MGHDK and CDR2 is SYGVNS in the germline V gene. CDR3 coding DNA: TGTGCCAGCCAGTCAGCTAACTATGGCTACACCTTC. It translates to CASQSANYGYTF.

With respect to this clone: The sample has other DNA sequences that encode this CDR3 too. In DNA form, the CDR3 reads TGCAGCGTTGAAGACGGGGGAGGTCAGCCCCAGCATTTT. It specifies CSVEDGGGQPQHF. V and J are TRBV29-1 and TRBJ1-5, with TRBD1 as a possible D gene (5 bases). The V end lost 0 bases, the J end lost 6 bases, and 9 bases lay between the germline ends. Germline V gives CDR1 SQVTM, CDR2 ANQGSEA. The length of the CDR3 is 13 residues.

The CDR3 bases are TGTGCCAGCAGGGGGGAGGGAAGTCAGCCCCAGCATTTT. As protein: CASRGEGSQPQHF. The V call is TRBV2, the J call TRBJ1-5; weak D call: TRBD1 (5 bases). V lost 6 bases to trimming and J lost 6 bases, with 12 bases between them. Germline CDR1 reads SNHLY; CDR2 reads FYNNEI. This CDR3 region has 13 residues. Complete variable domain (other parts from reference TRBV2 and TRBJ1-5): EPEVTQTPSHQVTQMGQEVILRCVPISNHLYFYWYRQILGQKVEFLVSFYNNEISEKSEIFDDQFSVERPDGSNFTLKIRSTKLEDSAMYFCASRGEGSQPQHFGDGTRLSIL.

Worth noting for this clone: A junction end diverges from the germline sequence, so it may reflect a read error. The chain combines TRBV7-7 with TRBJ1-1; D uncertain. Germline CDR1 and CDR2: SSHAT and FNYEAQ (reference sequence). The CDR3 loop spans 11 amino acids. The CDR3 coding sequence is TGTGCTAGCAGCTTAGGAGGGAAAGCTTTCTTT. It encodes CASSLGGKAFF.

This clone was seen a few times. The chain carries TRBV5-8 and TRBJ2-2; unclear D gene. Germline V gene data show CDR1 as SGHTS and CDR2 as YDEGEE. Trimming shortened V by 1 base and J by 4 bases, and 11 bases separated the two germline ends. This CDR3 contains 15 residues. CDR3 sequence reads: CASSLYLDSTGELFF. Written as DNA, the CDR3 is TGTGCCAGCAGCTTGTATCTGGATAGCACCGGGGAGCTGTTTTTT.

The genes are TRBV11-2 and TRBJ2-1; D may be TRBD2 (5 bases). In germline, CDR1 is SGHAT, CDR2 FQNNGV. The CDR3 sequence is 13 residues long. Trimming shortened V by 1 base and J by 7 bases, and 8 bases separated the two germline ends. The CDR3 loop is CASSLGRGNEQFF. CDR3 coding DNA: TGTGCCAGCAGCTTAGGTCGAGGGAATGAGCAGTTCTTC.

This clone was found a few times. This sequence joins TRBV7-9 and TRBJ1-5; weak D call: TRBD1 (5 bases). Trimming removed 2 bases from V and 2 bases from J, with 10 bases in between. Germline V gene sequence: CDR1 SEHNR, CDR2 FQNEAQ (reference sequence). The CDR3 spans 15 residues. The CDR3 sequence is CASSLSRDGNQPQHF. Here the CDR3 DNA reads TGTGCCAGCAGCTTAAGCAGGGATGGCAATCAGCCCCAGCATTTT.

The chain uses TRBV27 and TRBJ1-6; 7 nucleotides line up with TRBD1. Germline trimming cut 4 bases from V and 10 bases from J; bases unmatched to any gene: 16. CDR1 and CDR2 from the germline V gene are MNHEY and SMNVEV (reference sequence). This CDR3 is built from 17 residues. CDR3 coding DNA: TGTGCCAGCAGTTCAAGGCCTCCAGGGGGATATAGCTCACCCCTCCACTTT. It yields the protein CASSSRPPGGYSSPLHF.

The V and J genes are TRBV30 and TRBJ1-4; D possibly corresponds to TRBD1 (5 bases). CDR1 GTSNPN and CDR2 SVGIG come from the germline V gene (reference sequence). Trimming removed 5 bases from V and 8 bases from J, with 15 bases in between. There are 13 residues in the CDR3. CDR3 DNA sequence: TGTGCCTGGGACCGGGACCCTCGGGAAAAACTGTTTTTT. Its translation is CAWDRDPREKLFF.

The chain carries TRBV2 and TRBJ1-5; maybe TRBD1 (5 bases). The CDR3 spans 15 residues. CDR1 SNHLY and CDR2 FYNNEI come from the germline V gene. Trimming shortened V by 5 bases and J by 4 bases, and 15 bases separated the two germline ends. CDR3 DNA: TGTGCCAGCAGTTTGAGAAGGGACGGAAATCAGCCCCAGCATTTT. Encoded protein: CASSLRRDGNQPQHF.